The rows below give T cell receptor beta chains drawn from one sample of a study of cytomegalovirus exposure and HLA in healthy donors. The protocol was immunoSEQ multiplex PCR, while the TCRdb copy is restricted to in-frame clones and leaves out a portion. The table includes 150,000 to 170,000 clones, 70% to 80% detected once. Sequenced: PBMCs. These receptors all stem from a woman in her thirties or forties in good health and CMV-seronegative. Both conserved end residues are part of each CDR3. D genes are given only for firm matches. Clone sizes are given selectively: once, few, many, or a class where the clone is expanded.

>NA|NA|TRBJ2-7|TRBV6-5
TGTGCCAGCAGTTATGCGGGACAGTCCTACGAGCAGTACTTC
CASSYAGQSYEQYF
>few|TRBD1|TRBJ1-1|TRBV5-1
TGCGCCAGCAGCCTGGAAGGGACAGGGCACGGCACTGAAGCTTTCTTT
CASSLEGTGHGTEAFF
>NA|TRBD2|TRBJ2-7|TRBV5-1
TGCGCCAGCGGGGTAGCGGGAGGGAGTGGTGAGCAGTACTTC
CASGVAGGSGEQYF
>NA|TRBD1|TRBJ2-7|TRBV27
TGTGCCAGCAGCCGACAGGGGGTATGGAGCGAGCAGTACTTC
CASSRQGVWSEQYF
>NA|TRBD2|TRBJ2-3|TRBV4-1
TGCGCCAGCAGCCAGTCACTAGCGGGCAACACAGATACGCAGTATTTT
CASSQSLAGNTDTQYF
>NA|NA|TRBJ1-5|TRBV9
TGTGCCAGCAGCGCATCAGGGGAACGGCAGCCCCAGCATTTT
CASSASGERQPQHF
>NA|TRBD1|TRBJ1-6|TRBV18
TGTGCCAGCTCACCACTCCGGGACAGGGCGGATTCACCCCTCCACTTT
CASSPLRDRADSPLHF
>NA|NA|TRBJ1-4|TRBV4-2
TGTGCCAGCAGCCAAGATATCAGGGGAGACCGGGAAAAACTGTTTTTT
CASSQDIRGDREKLFF
>NA|TRBD1|TRBJ1-1|TRBV10-3
TGTGCCATCGACAGGGGAGCAGTTGGAGCGAACACTGAAGCTTTCTTT
CAIDRGAVGANTEAFF
>NA|NA|TRBJ1-1|TRBV7-9
TGTGCCAGCAGCCCCCAAGGGGGGGACACTGAAGCTTTCTTT
CASSPQGGDTEAFF
>NA|TRBD2|TRBJ2-3|TRBV5-6
TGTGCCAGCAGCCTAACTAGCGGAGGCACAGATACGCAGTATTTT
CASSLTSGGTDTQYF
>NA|TRBD1|TRBJ1-1|TRBV4-1
TGCGCCAGCAGCAAAGGACAGGGGATAAACACTGAAGCTTTCTTT
CASSKGQGINTEAFF
>NA|NA|TRBJ1-1|TRBV7-9
TGTGCCAGCAGCCCAGTTTTGAACACTGAAGCTTTCTTT
CASSPVLNTEAFF
>NA|TRBD2|TRBJ2-1|TRBV2
TGTGCCAGCCACCTAATAAGAGCGGGAGGGGATGAGCAGTTCTTC
CASHLIRAGGDEQFF
>NA|NA|TRBJ2-1|TRBV6-6
TGTGCCAGCAGTTCCCCCTATGAGCAGTTCTTC
CASSSPYEQFF
>NA|TRBD1|TRBJ2-1|TRBV28
TGTGCCAGCAGCTCTGACAGGGGGTCCTACAATGAGCAGTTCTTC
CASSSDRGSYNEQFF
>NA|TRBD2|TRBJ2-1|TRBV29-1
TGCAGCATCCTAAGCACTCTAGCGGGAGGGCCGGTTGAGCAGTTCTTC
CSILSTLAGGPVEQFF
>NA|TRBD1|TRBJ1-5|TRBV7-6
TGTGCCAGCAGCTCGGACAGGAATCAGCCCCAGCATTTT
CASSSDRNQPQHF
>few|TRBD1|TRBJ1-2|TRBV19
TGTGCCAGTAGCCCGTCCGACAGGGAATATGGCTACACCTTC
CASSPSDREYGYTF
>NA|TRBD1|TRBJ2-7|TRBV11-2
TGTGCCAGCAGCTTAGGACAGGGCGGCGAGCAGTACTTC
CASSLGQGGEQYF
>few|TRBD2|TRBJ2-1|TRBV5-6
TGTGCCAGCAGCAAGACTAGCGGGAGTGCTAATGAGCAGTTCTTC
CASSKTSGSANEQFF
>NA|NA|TRBJ1-3|TRBV6-1
TGTGCCAGCATTATATCTGGGGGGTCCGGAAACACCATATATTTT
CASIISGGSGNTIYF
>NA|NA|TRBJ2-3|TRBV6-1
TGTGCCAGCACCCGGTCCCGCACAGATACGCAGTATTTT
CASTRSRTDTQYF
>once|TRBD1|TRBJ1-2|TRBV30
TGTGCCTGGACCGGTCCTGGGTGGGACAGGAATGGCTACACCTTC
CAWTGPGWDRNGYTF
>few|TRBD1|TRBJ1-1|TRBV19
TGTGCCAGTAGTAAACCCACCGGGACAGGGGTCACTGAAGCTTTCTTT
CASSKPTGTGVTEAFF
>NA|NA|TRBJ2-6|TRBV5-6
TGTGCCAGCAGCTTGGTACCCCCGGCTGGGGCCAACGTCCTGACTTTC
CASSLVPPAGANVLTF
>NA|TRBD1|TRBJ1-2|TRBV7-6
TGTGCCAGCAGCTTAAGCCCACAGGGGGGCTATGGCTACACCTTC
CASSLSPQGGYGYTF
>NA|NA|TRBJ2-1|TRBV10-3
TGTGCCATCAGTGAGTCCCCGTCTTTAGCAAAGGCCAATGAGCAGTTCTTC
CAISESPSLAKANEQFF
>NA|NA|TRBJ1-4|TRBV28
TGTGCCAGCAGACAACAGGGACCTCCTAATGAAAAACTGTTTTTT
CASRQQGPPNEKLFF
>NA|TRBD1|TRBJ1-1|TRBV5-5
TGTGCCAGCAGCGTCTCGACAGGGGAGAACACTGAAGCTTTCTTT
CASSVSTGENTEAFF
>NA|TRBD1|TRBJ1-2|TRBV28
TGTGCCAGCAGTCCCGCCACGACAGGGGTCAACTATGGCTACACCTTC
CASSPATTGVNYGYTF
>NA|TRBD1|TRBJ1-1|TRBV30
TGTGCCTGGAGTGTACAGGGGGCGTTGAATGCTTTCTTT
CAWSVQGALNAFF
>NA|NA|TRBJ2-5|TRBV5-1
TGCGCCAGCAGCTTGTTGGACATCCAAGAGACCCAGTACTTC
CASSLLDIQETQYF
>NA|NA|TRBJ1-1|TRBV19
TGTGCCACCAAGGAGGAGATGAACACTGAAGCTCTCTTT
CATKEEMNTEALF
>NA|TRBD1|TRBJ2-7|TRBV30
TGTGCCTGGAGTGTACGGATGACAGGGGGTGCCTACGAGCAGTACTTC
CAWSVRMTGGAYEQYF